Listed below are T cell receptor beta chains from one sample, sequenced in a study of blood T cell repertoires in COVID-19. The method was immunoSEQ multiplex PCR; TCRdb's version includes in-frame clones alone and lacks a portion of them. This sample has 70,000 or so clones, with around 83% found just once. The specimen sequenced was peripheral blood. The receptors stem from a woman aged 55-69 years with acute or convalescent COVID-19. The CDR3 runs from the conserved cysteine through the conserved F or W. A D gene is named only where the DNA matches it firmly. The size of a clone is reported for some rows only, either as once, few or many, or as a class for expanded clones.

CDR3 DNA	CDR3 protein	clone size	D gene	J gene	V gene
TGTGCCAGCAGCGTAGAGGCCGACAGCCTGAACACTGAAGCTTTCTTT	CASSVEADSLNTEAFF	-	-	TRBJ1-1	TRBV9
TGTGCCAGTAGTGCCTCAGACAGGGGGTATAATTCACCCCTCCACTTT	CASSASDRGYNSPLHF	once	TRBD1	TRBJ1-6	TRBV19
TGTGCCTGGAGGAGGGACAGGGGTGTTGGTCTTGGCTACACCTTC	CAWRRDRGVGLGYTF	-	TRBD1	TRBJ1-2	TRBV30
TGTGCCAGCACTGACAGGACGTCTCAGCCCCAGCATTTT	CASTDRTSQPQHF	-	-	TRBJ1-5	TRBV6-6
TGTGCCAGCAGCTTAGGGCAGGGGGCCTATCCCCGGGATGAAAAACTGTTTTTT	CASSLGQGAYPRDEKLFF	-	TRBD1	TRBJ1-4	TRBV7-9
TGTGCCAGCAGCAAGGCCCGGACAGTCCCCTCCCGCAACCCTAATGAAAAACTGTTTTTT	CASSKARTVPSRNPNEKLFF	-	-	TRBJ1-4	TRBV21-1
TGCAGCGTTGGCGGACAGGGGGCGGTTGGAAACACCATATATTTT	CSVGGQGAVGNTIYF	-	TRBD1	TRBJ1-3	TRBV29-1
TGTGCCAGCAGCCAAGGAGGGCCCGACACCATATATTTT	CASSQGGPDTIYF	-	-	TRBJ1-3	TRBV3-1/TRBV3-2
TGCAGCGTGGAGATGGATACGCAGTATTTT	CSVEMDTQYF	-	-	TRBJ2-3	TRBV29-1
TGTGCCAGTAGTCCAGGGACAGGGCGGAATGAAAAACTGTTTTTT	CASSPGTGRNEKLFF	-	TRBD1	TRBJ1-4	TRBV19
TGTGCCAGCAGCTTTAATGACAGGGGGAGTGAGCAGTTCTTC	CASSFNDRGSEQFF	-	TRBD1	TRBJ2-1	TRBV7-3
TGTGCCAGCAGCGGAAGACAGGGGGTTAATGAAAAACTGTTTTTT	CASSGRQGVNEKLFF	-	TRBD1	TRBJ1-4	TRBV5-5
TGCGCCAGCAGCCAAGACAACGAGCAGTACTTC	CASSQDNEQYF	-	-	TRBJ2-7	TRBV4-1
TGTGCCAGCAGCTTGGACAGGAGTTATGGCTACACCTTC	CASSLDRSYGYTF	-	-	TRBJ1-2	TRBV5-4
TGTGCCAGCAGTTTTTCGGACAGTTGGAGTGCTAACTATGGCTACACCTTC	CASSFSDSWSANYGYTF	-	-	TRBJ1-2	TRBV6-2/TRBV6-3
TGCGCCAGCAGCCCCGGGGACAGGGGGCGGGTAACTGAAGCTTTCTTT	CASSPGDRGRVTEAFF	-	TRBD1	TRBJ1-1	TRBV4-1
TGTGCCAGCAGCCTACAGGGGAGCAATCAGCCCCAGCATTTT	CASSLQGSNQPQHF	-	TRBD1	TRBJ1-5	TRBV6-5
TGTGCCAGCAGTGAAGGCCGGTTAAACACCATATATTTT	CASSEGRLNTIYF	few	-	TRBJ1-3	TRBV2
TGTGCCAGCAGCGTCGGAGTATCGCGTTACACCGGGGAGCTGTTTTTT	CASSVGVSRYTGELFF	-	-	TRBJ2-2	TRBV9
TGCAGCGTGTCCAGGGGAGAGACCCAGTACTTC	CSVSRGETQYF	-	-	TRBJ2-5	TRBV29-1
TGTGCCAGCAGCTTAGCACAAGGGGGTAGCAATCAGCCCCAGCATTTT	CASSLAQGGSNQPQHF	few	-	TRBJ1-5	TRBV7-2
TGTGCCAGCAGCGAGGGGGGGACGTCAACTAATGAAAAACTGTTTTTT	CASSEGGTSTNEKLFF	-	-	TRBJ1-4	TRBV9
TGTGCCAGCAGTGAAGGGACAGGGCTCGAGCAGTACTTC	CASSEGTGLEQYF	-	TRBD1	TRBJ2-7	TRBV6-1
TGTGCCAGCAGCTATGGGAGGGCGATCACCTTC	CASSYGRAITF	-	-	TRBJ1-2	TRBV5-7
TGTGCCAGCAGCCCCCAGGACACCTCCTACGAGCAGTACTTC	CASSPQDTSYEQYF	few	-	TRBJ2-7	TRBV3-1/TRBV3-2
TGTGCCAGCAGCCCACAGGGGACAGGAGCGTATGGCTACACCTTC	CASSPQGTGAYGYTF	-	TRBD1	TRBJ1-2	TRBV7-9
TGTGCCACCAGTGATACCAGCGCGGCCCTGAACACCGGGGAGCTGTTTTTT	CATSDTSAALNTGELFF	-	-	TRBJ2-2	TRBV24-1
TGTGCCAGCAGCCCGGACATTAGCAATCAGCCCCAGCATTTT	CASSPDISNQPQHF	-	-	TRBJ1-5	TRBV5-4
TGTGCCAGCAGCTTAGGGAGGAATTCACCCCTCCACTTT	CASSLGRNSPLHF	few	-	TRBJ1-6	TRBV11-3
TGCGCCAGCAGCTTGATGCAAAGCACGTCTAACTATGGCTACACCTTC	CASSLMQSTSNYGYTF	-	-	TRBJ1-2	TRBV5-1
TGTGCCAGCAGCCAAGGGTCGGGGTGGAACACTGAAGCTTTCTTT	CASSQGSGWNTEAFF	once	-	TRBJ1-1	TRBV3-1/TRBV3-2
TGTGCCAGCAGGGAGCGGGGGGACACAGATACGCAGTATTTT	CASRERGDTDTQYF	-	TRBD2	TRBJ2-3	TRBV6-5
TGTGCCAGCAGCCCCCAGTTAGGGGGGGCTGAAGAGACCCAGTACTTC	CASSPQLGGAEETQYF	-	-	TRBJ2-5	TRBV7-9
TGCGCCAGCAGCTGGAGGGCATTTGGTGGGGCGACTAATGAAAAACTGTTTTTT	CASSWRAFGGATNEKLFF	-	-	TRBJ1-4	TRBV5-1
TGTGCCAGCAGTGAATTAGGGACAGGGAGGGCCTACACCTTC	CASSELGTGRAYTF	-	TRBD1	TRBJ1-2	TRBV25-1
TGTGCCAGTAGTACCTACCAGGGAACGTATGGCTACACCTTC	CASSTYQGTYGYTF	-	-	TRBJ1-2	TRBV19
TGCGCCAGCAGCCACACGGGGGGGGCCAACACCGGGGAGCTGTTTTTT	CASSHTGGANTGELFF	once	TRBD2	TRBJ2-2	TRBV5-1
TGTGCCACCAGTGACCCGAGGGACACCAACTCTGGAAACACCATATATTTT	CATSDPRDTNSGNTIYF	-	-	TRBJ1-3	TRBV24-1
TGTGCCAGCAGTTCGACAGGACAATATAGCAATCAGCCCCAGCATTTT	CASSSTGQYSNQPQHF	-	-	TRBJ1-5	TRBV27
TGTGCCAGCTCACTTGGACCGGGGGGTAATGAAAAACTGTTTTTT	CASSLGPGGNEKLFF	-	-	TRBJ1-4	TRBV18
TGTGCCAGCAGTAGACAGGGGGGGGATGAAGCTTTCTTT	CASSRQGGDEAFF	once	TRBD1	TRBJ1-1	TRBV2
TGTGCCATCAGTGAGTCAGGGGGTATAGGCACTGAAGCTTTCTTT	CAISESGGIGTEAFF	-	-	TRBJ1-1	TRBV10-3
TGTGCCAGCAGCCCTACGATGACCGGGGGGGCCTACGAGCAGTACTTC	CASSPTMTGGAYEQYF	-	TRBD2	TRBJ2-7	TRBV9
TGTGCCAGCAGCAGGACAGGGGTTGGCTACACCTTC	CASSRTGVGYTF	-	TRBD1	TRBJ1-2	TRBV12-3/TRBV12-4
TGTGCCAGCAGCTTAGGACTAGTTCGTGAGCAGTTCTTC	CASSLGLVREQFF	-	-	TRBJ2-1	TRBV7-2
TGCAGCGTTCAGGGGGCCCCGAATGAAAAACTGTTTTTT	CSVQGAPNEKLFF	-	TRBD1	TRBJ1-4	TRBV29-1
TGTGCCAGCTCACCAGACAGGGGCTTCAGGCAGCATTTT	CASSPDRGFRQHF	-	TRBD1	TRBJ1-5	TRBV18
TGTGCCAGCACCCGGGAAAACGATCAGCCCCAGCATTTT	CASTRENDQPQHF	-	-	TRBJ1-5	TRBV6-5
TGTGCCATCAGTGACGGGAGGGGACAGAACACTGAAGCTTTCTTT	CAISDGRGQNTEAFF	-	-	TRBJ1-1	TRBV10-3
TGTGCCAGCAGTTTACCCCCTCGGGACGAGCAGTACTTC	CASSLPPRDEQYF	-	-	TRBJ2-7	TRBV12-3/TRBV12-4